This is a list of T cell receptor beta chains from one sample in a study of CD8+ T cells in alopecia areata. TCRdb's table, derived via immunoSEQ multiplex PCR, lists solely in-frame clones and lacks some. The sample shows about 140,000 clones, approximately 86% of them seen only once. Sequences were derived from CD8+ T cells sorted from blood, sampled at week 4, from a patient treated with tofacitinib. All receptors derive from a human donor with alopecia areata. Each CDR3 is given with its conserved first and last residue. Fields, in order: clone size, J gene, D gene, V gene, CDR3 DNA, CDR3 protein. The D gene is left open where the match is weak. The size field is filled for only some rows; it gives once, few, many or a size class.

few TRBJ2-7 TRBD1 TRBV6-5 TGTGCCAGCAGGCCCGGGACAGGGGGCTACGAGCAGTACTTC CASRPGTGGYEQYF
. TRBJ1-1 . TRBV5-1 TGCGCCAGCAGCTTGGGAGGGGTAGCTTTCTTT CASSLGGVAFF
. TRBJ2-3 . TRBV27 TGTGCCAGCAGTCGACTAACCCCCTCAGGGTCCTCTAGCACAGATACGCAGTATTTT CASSRLTPSGSSSTDTQYF
. TRBJ2-2 TRBD1 TRBV6-5 TGTGCCAGCAGTTACCGACAGGGGCACACCGGGGAGCTGTTTTTT CASSYRQGHTGELFF
. TRBJ2-1 TRBD1 TRBV29-1 TGCAGCGGATGGGACAGGGAACTGGCGGGGAGCTCCTACAATGAGCAGTTCTTC CSGWDRELAGSSYNEQFF
. TRBJ2-1 . TRBV5-6 TGTGCCAGCAGCGGGGGACTCCATGAGCAGTTCTTC CASSGGLHEQFF
once TRBJ1-5 TRBD1 TRBV4-1 TGCGCCAGCAGCCAAGAAGGGGGGACAGCTCGTAGCAATCAGCCCCAGCATTTT CASSQEGGTARSNQPQHF
. TRBJ2-1 TRBD2 TRBV2 TGTGCCAGCAGCCCCGGGACTATCAATGAGCAGTTCTTC CASSPGTINEQFF
few TRBJ1-1 . TRBV30 TGTGCCTGGAGTGCCGCAGGGATAAAGAACACTGAAGCTTTCTTT CAWSAAGIKNTEAFF
. TRBJ2-7 . TRBV27 TGTGCCAGCAGCTTAACTAGTTCGTACGAGCAGTACTTC CASSLTSSYEQYF
. TRBJ2-7 . TRBV2 TGTGCCAGCATCACGGGATACTCCTACGAGCAGTACTTC CASITGYSYEQYF
. TRBJ1-4 . TRBV5-4 TGTGCCAGCAGCTTGATTGAGACAACTAATGAAAAACTGTTTTTT CASSLIETTNEKLFF
. TRBJ2-3 . TRBV10-3 TGTGCCAGCAGCCCCAGGACAGATGGCACAGATACGCAGTATTTT CASSPRTDGTDTQYF
. TRBJ2-7 . TRBV19 TGTGCCAGTAGTATCCGAGAATCCTACGAGCAGTACTTC CASSIRESYEQYF
. TRBJ2-1 TRBD1 TRBV7-8 TGTGCCAGCAGCTTGCCCTTTAGGCCGGGACAGGGAAGTCAAAACAATGAGCAGTTCTTC CASSLPFRPGQGSQNNEQFF
. TRBJ1-2 . TRBV27 TGTGCCAGCAGTAAGGGGCTGAGCTACACCTTC CASSKGLSYTF
once TRBJ2-1 TRBD2 TRBV2 TGTGCCAGCAGCCAGACTAGCACAAACAATGAGCAGTTCTTC CASSQTSTNNEQFF
. TRBJ2-1 TRBD1 TRBV11-1 TGTGCCAGCAGCTCGGGACAGCTGTATCTATACAATGAGCAGTTCTTC CASSSGQLYLYNEQFF
. TRBJ1-5 . TRBV29-1 TGCAGCTCTGGGACACCCTATAGCAATCAGCCCCAGCATTTT CSSGTPYSNQPQHF
. TRBJ2-1 TRBD2 TRBV7-6 TGTGCCAGCAGCTCCGAAGCGGGGAATTACAATGAGCAGTTCTTC CASSSEAGNYNEQFF
. TRBJ1-4 . TRBV11-2 TGTGCCAGCAGCCCGGAGTGGAATGAAAAACTGTTTTTT CASSPEWNEKLFF
few TRBJ2-4 TRBD1 TRBV29-1 TGCAGCGTCGTCGACAGGGTAAAACCCAAAAACATTCAGTACTTC CSVVDRVKPKNIQYF
. TRBJ2-7 . TRBV29-1 TGCAGCGTTTTGAAGGTCCCGACCTCCTACGAGCAGTACTTC CSVLKVPTSYEQYF
. TRBJ2-1 TRBD1 TRBV4-1 TGCGCCAGCAGCCAGGACCGTAGGACAGGGGTCTTCGATGAGCAGTTCTTC CASSQDRRTGVFDEQFF
few TRBJ2-1 . TRBV6-1 TGTGCCAGCAGTAACAATGAGCAGTTCTTC CASSNNEQFF
. TRBJ1-1 . TRBV7-3 TGTGCCAGCAGCCCCGAAGACAGCACCACTGAAGCTTTCTTT CASSPEDSTTEAFF
. TRBJ1-5 TRBD1 TRBV4-1 TGCGCCAGCAGAACAGGGGAGTACAGCAATCAGCCCCAGCATTTT CASRTGEYSNQPQHF
. TRBJ2-7 . TRBV30 TGTGCCTGGAGTGTTTTAGACGAGCAGTACTTC CAWSVLDEQYF
. TRBJ1-1 . TRBV7-9 TGTGCCAGCAGCTTAGGGTTATCTGAAGCTTTCTTT CASSLGLSEAFF
. TRBJ2-7 TRBD1 TRBV29-1 TGCAGCGTTGAAGAGCCCGGGACAGGGGTGTGGAACGAGCAGTACTTC CSVEEPGTGVWNEQYF
. TRBJ2-7 . TRBV6-6 TGTGCCAGCAGTGGCTACGAGCAGTACTTC CASSGYEQYF
. TRBJ2-7 TRBD2 TRBV6-6 TGTGCCCTCGGGTGGGATAGCGGGGGCTACGAGCAGTACTTC CALGWDSGGYEQYF
. TRBJ2-7 . TRBV7-9 TGTGCCAGCAGCCCGGGAACTGAGCAGTACTTC CASSPGTEQYF
. TRBJ1-1 . TRBV6-5 TGTGCCAGCAGTTATTCAGTGAACACTGAAGCTTTCTTT CASSYSVNTEAFF